The source of this T cell receptor (beta chain) is a study of early T cells in non-severe SARS-CoV-2 infection. Study at large: From unsorted whole blood, bulk RNA was sequenced, and the chains remained unpaired.

TCRdb reprocessed the 5' RACE reads with MiXCR, giving one entry per CDR3 protein. The table records about 67,000 distinct CDR3 sequences, around 10% of them present only once. This clonotype was counted ten times or more. Trimming left V 4 bases short and J 4 bases short, with 16 bases between. This CDR3 spans 15 amino acids. The germline V gene has CDR1 SEHNR and CDR2 FQNEAQ (reference sequence). V gene TRBV7-9 combines with J gene TRBJ2-5, with TRBD2 as a possible D gene (5 bases). Sequencing used whole blood. The receptor comes from an adult who was a healthcare worker with PCR-confirmed SARS-CoV-2 infection or an uninfected control (not recorded which). The chain's CDR3 is CASSSEDYGRETQYF. For the CDR3, the DNA is TGTGCCAGCAGCTCGGAAGACTATGGGAGAGAGACCCAGTACTTC.